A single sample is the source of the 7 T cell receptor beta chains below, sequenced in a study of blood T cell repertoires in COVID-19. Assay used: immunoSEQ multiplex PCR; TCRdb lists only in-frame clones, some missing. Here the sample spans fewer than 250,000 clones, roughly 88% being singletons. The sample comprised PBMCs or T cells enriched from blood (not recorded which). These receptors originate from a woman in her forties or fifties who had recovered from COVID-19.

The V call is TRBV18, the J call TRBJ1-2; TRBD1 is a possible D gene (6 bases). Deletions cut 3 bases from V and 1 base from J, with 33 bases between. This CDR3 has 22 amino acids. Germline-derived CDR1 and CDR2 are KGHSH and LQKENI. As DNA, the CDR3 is TGTGCCAGCTCACCTGCCGCCCCGGCCCCCTCGGGACACAAGAATCATAACTATGGCTACACCTTC. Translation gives CASSPAAPAPSGHKNHNYGYTF.

The CDR3 bases are TGTGCCAGCAGTCTTGTGTACGGGGGGCCCTACAATGAGCAGTTCTTC. Translating it yields CASSLVYGGPYNEQFF. The chain combines TRBV11-3 with TRBJ2-1; D may be TRBD2 (7 bases). CDR3 length: 16 amino acids. CDR1 is SGHNT, CDR2 YENEEA, per germline. V was trimmed by 6 bases and J by 2 bases, leaving 17 bases between them.

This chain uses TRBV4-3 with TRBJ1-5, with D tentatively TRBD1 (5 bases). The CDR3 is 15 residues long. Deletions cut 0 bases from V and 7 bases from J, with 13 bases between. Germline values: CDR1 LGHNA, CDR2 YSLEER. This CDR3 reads CASSQDRWGGQPQHF. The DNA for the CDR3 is TGCGCCAGCAGCCAAGATAGGTGGGGGGGACAGCCCCAGCATTTT.

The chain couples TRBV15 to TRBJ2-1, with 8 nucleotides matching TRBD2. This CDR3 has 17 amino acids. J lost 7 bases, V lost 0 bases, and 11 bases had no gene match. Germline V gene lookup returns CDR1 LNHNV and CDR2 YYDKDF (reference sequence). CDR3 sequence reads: CATSRDPVGRALNEQFF. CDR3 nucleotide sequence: TGTGCCACCAGCAGAGATCCGGTCGGGAGGGCCTTAAATGAGCAGTTCTTC.

The CDR3 sequence is CASSQEAGGDYGYTF. CDR3 DNA: TGCGCCAGCAGCCAAGAGGCAGGGGGCGATTATGGCTACACCTTC. The chain carries TRBV4-3 and TRBJ1-2; 8 nucleotides match TRBD1. The germline V gene has CDR1 LGHNA and CDR2 YSLEER. The V gene end was trimmed by 0 bases and the J gene end by 5 bases; junction bases not matched to a gene: 5. The CDR3 runs 15 residues.

The CDR3 loop is CASSHPDRYMNTEAFF. The DNA for the CDR3 is TGTGCCAGCAGCCACCCGGACAGGTACATGAACACTGAAGCTTTCTTT. The V call is TRBV7-2, the J call TRBJ1-1, with 7 bases aligning to TRBD1. The ends lost 5 bases at V and 0 bases at J; junction bases unmatched: 9. CDR1 is SGHTA, CDR2 FQGNSA, per germline. The CDR3 contains 16 residues.

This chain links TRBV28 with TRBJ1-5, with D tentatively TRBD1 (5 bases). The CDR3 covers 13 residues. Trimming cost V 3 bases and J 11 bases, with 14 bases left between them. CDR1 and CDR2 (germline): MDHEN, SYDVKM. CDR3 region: CASSLVRERAQHF. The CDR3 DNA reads TGTGCCAGCAGTTTGGTCAGGGAAAGGGCCCAGCATTTT.